These 19 T cell receptor beta chains came from one sample sequenced in a study of HIV-infected patients and healthy controls. Around 500 ng RNA was reverse transcribed with alpha and beta constant-region primers. Each of the alpha and beta chains got its own library through chain-specific third strand synthesis with indices. One entry per CDR3 protein, called by TCRdb with MiXCR from the 5' RACE reads. The sample lists fewer than 20,000 distinct CDR3 sequences; around 6.7% were seen once. No cell fractionation was done, so the repertoire covers all unsorted peripheral blood T cells. The specimen was blood. Receptors were obtained from an adult in good health.

The J gene is TRBJ2-4, the V gene TRBV12-3 or TRBV12-4, with D possibly being TRBD1 (6 bases). The CDR3 covers 18 residues. The germline V and J ends were trimmed by 7 bases and 5 bases, with 27 bases remaining between them. The CDR3 nucleotides are TGTGCCAGCACTACTGGCTCACTTGGGGGCATAGGCGAAAACATTCAGTACTTC. Encoded protein: CASTTGSLGGIGENIQYF.

This clonotype is termed medium-sized (0.01 to 0.1%). The gene calls are TRBV24-1 and TRBJ2-3; 8 nucleotides align to TRBD2. Germline CDR1 and CDR2: KGHDR and SFDVKD. The CDR3 totals 16 residues. Unmatched junction bases numbered 9, after V lost 4 bases and J lost 4 bases. This chain's CDR3 is CATSDPSTSAADTQYF. Here the CDR3 DNA reads TGTGCCACCAGTGACCCGTCGACTAGCGCGGCAGATACGCAGTATTTT.

Only one count was recorded for this clonotype. This sequence joins TRBV2 and TRBJ1-2, with D possibly matching TRBD1 (5 bases). The CDR3 has 13 residues. The germline V gene encodes CDR1 SNHLY and CDR2 FYNNEI. V was trimmed by 7 bases and J by 3 bases, leaving 12 bases between them. The CDR3 nucleotides are TGTGCCAGCATGGGACGGCCCGACTATGGCTACACCTTC. Protein: CASMGRPDYGYTF.

This clonotype is categorized as medium-sized. The chain combines TRBV12-3 or TRBV12-4 with TRBJ2-1; D might be TRBD2 (5 bases). This CDR3 spans 15 amino acids. The V end was cut by 4 bases, the J end by 3 bases, with 13 bases between. The CDR3 DNA follows: TGTGCCAGCAGTTACGGCGGGCACCTCTACAATGAGCAGTTCTTC. Residues: CASSYGGHLYNEQFF.

By share, this clonotype ranks as medium-sized. The chain recombines TRBV7-2 with TRBJ1-4; D call uncertain. The CDR3 runs 16 residues. V was clipped by 5 bases and J by 4 bases, with 17 bases between them. Germline assignment: CDR1 SGHTA and CDR2 FQGNSA. The CDR3 protein is CASSPQIAQNNEKLFF. CDR3 nucleotide sequence: TGTGCCAGCAGCCCACAGATCGCACAGAATAATGAAAAACTGTTTTTT.

This clonotype is categorized as medium-sized. This sequence joins TRBV9 and TRBJ1-1, with D possibly TRBD1 on 5 matching bases. The CDR3 is 20 amino acids. CDR1 is SGDLS and CDR2 is YYNGEE in the germline V gene. Between the trimmed V and J ends, which lost 3 bases and 1 base, there was a span of 28 bases. CDR3 loop: CASSESIEGYGPRGNTEAFF. The CDR3 DNA sequence: TGTGCCAGCAGCGAGTCTATTGAGGGGTATGGCCCGCGGGGGAACACTGAAGCTTTCTTT.

In its sample, this clonotype was seen a few times. The rearrangement joins TRBV20-1 to TRBJ1-6; D might be TRBD1 (6 bases). The V and J ends lost 0 bases and 5 bases respectively, with 11 bases between them. The germline CDR1 and CDR2 sequences are DFQATT and SNEGSKA (reference sequence). The CDR3 runs 15 residues. This CDR3 reads CSARDLGQNNSPLHF. Written as DNA, the CDR3 is TGCAGTGCTAGAGATCTAGGACAGAATAATTCACCCCTCCACTTT.

This clonotype was found many times. V and J are TRBV4-2 and TRBJ1-4; D call uncertain. The CDR3 sequence is 15 residues long. Trimming shortened V by 0 bases and J by 4 bases, and 9 bases separated the two germline ends. Germline CDR1 LGHNA, CDR2 YNFKEQ. Here the CDR3 reads CASSQDPTVNEKLFF. DNA of the CDR3: TGTGCCAGCAGCCAAGATCCCACGGTTAATGAAAAACTGTTTTTT.

This clonotype is medium-sized within its sample. For the CDR3, the DNA is TGCAGCGTTTTGGGACAGGGGAACACTGAAGCTTTCTTT. Translation: CSVLGQGNTEAFF. The gene calls are TRBV29-1 and TRBJ1-1; 9 bases align to TRBD1. Trimming removed 5 bases from V and 1 base from J; junction bases left unmatched: 2. This CDR3 spans 13 amino acids. Germline lookup yields CDR1 SQVTM and CDR2 ANQGSEA.

This clonotype has a count of ten or more. The gene calls are TRBV7-2 and TRBJ2-3; D is perhaps TRBD1 (6 bases). Trimming pared 3 bases from V and 3 bases from J, leaving 16 bases between. CDR3 length equals 16 residues. The germline V gene has CDR1 SGHTA and CDR2 FQGNSA. The CDR3 DNA follows: TGTGCCAGCAGCTTTAGAAGAAGAGGACAGACAGATACGCAGTATTTT. Its protein is CASSFRRRGQTDTQYF.

This clonotype appeared many times. The chain employs TRBV2 and TRBJ2-3; D is uncertain. Trimming cost V 6 bases and J 4 bases, with 11 bases left between them. Germline loops: CDR1 SNHLY, CDR2 FYNNEI. CDR3 length: 13 residues. This chain's CDR3 is CASSYPVADTQYF. For the CDR3, the DNA is TGTGCCAGCAGCTATCCCGTGGCAGATACGCAGTATTTT.

This clonotype was detected ten times or more. The chain has TRBV12-3 or TRBV12-4 and TRBJ2-1, with TRBD1 as a possible D gene (6 bases). The V end was cut by 5 bases, the J end by 11 bases, with 25 bases between. This CDR3 has 16 residues. CDR3 amino acids: CASSTSGTGTYKKQFF. The CDR3 DNA sequence: TGTGCCAGCAGTACTTCTGGGACCGGGACATACAAGAAGCAGTTCTTC.

This clonotype was seen many times. The chain has TRBV20-1 and TRBJ2-4; TRBD1 might be the D (7 bases). This CDR3 is 17 amino acids long. The germline V and J ends were trimmed by 0 bases and 7 bases, with 22 bases remaining between them. Germline V gene sequence: CDR1 DFQATT, CDR2 SNEGSKA (reference sequence). The CDR3: CSARDLKQGRPLNIQYF. In DNA form, the CDR3 reads TGCAGTGCTAGAGACTTGAAACAGGGGAGGCCTCTCAACATTCAGTACTTC.

This clonotype is deemed medium-sized. The chain is built from TRBV2 and TRBJ2-1, with TRBD2 identical over 12 bases. The CDR3 covers 15 residues. From germline, CDR1 is SNHLY and CDR2 FYNNEI. The V gene end was trimmed by 6 bases and the J gene end by 7 bases; junction bases not matched to a gene: 7. As DNA, the CDR3 is TGTGCCAGCAGCAACGGACTAGCGGGGAAGAATGAGCAGTTCTTC. Its protein is CASSNGLAGKNEQFF.

This clonotype was seen at least ten times. The chain employs TRBV7-9 and TRBJ2-1; D might be TRBD1 (6 bases). This CDR3 is built from 15 residues. The germline V gene has CDR1 SEHNR and CDR2 FQNEAQ (reference sequence). V lost 1 base, J lost 2 bases, and 9 bases lay in between. This CDR3 is CASSLGTETYNEQFF. The CDR3, as DNA: TGTGCCAGCAGCTTAGGGACAGAAACCTACAATGAGCAGTTCTTC. Full variable domain (missing parts from reference TRBV7-9 and TRBJ2-1): DTGVSQNPRHKITKRGQNVTFRCDPISEHNRLYWYRQTLGQGPEFLTYFQNEAQLEKSRLLSDRFSAERPKGSFSTLEIQRTEQGDSAMYLCASSLGTETYNEQFFGPGTRLTVL.

This clonotype was counted ten times or more. The chain uses TRBV7-2 and TRBJ1-4; a weak D match, TRBD1 (6 bases). V lost 1 base and J lost 3, with 12 bases in between. The length of the CDR3 is 16 residues. The germline V gene has CDR1 SGHTA and CDR2 FQGNSA. The CDR3 DNA reads TGTGCCAGCAGCTTAGGGAACAGGGTCGCTAATGAAAAACTGTTTTTT. It is translated as CASSLGNRVANEKLFF.

This clonotype has a count of ten or more. V is TRBV7-2 and J is TRBJ1-5; D gene unclear. With 4 bases removed from V and 0 bases from J, the gap between germline ends came to 10 bases. Germline CDR1 is SGHTA and CDR2 is FQGNSA. CDR3 size: 15 residues. CDR3 sequence: CASSYNSNSNQPQHF. The CDR3 DNA reads as TGTGCCAGCAGCTATAACAGTAATAGCAATCAGCCCCAGCATTTT. Drawing the rest from reference TRBV7-2 and TRBJ1-5, the complete variable domain is GAGVSQSPSNKVTEKGKDVELRCDPISGHTALYWYRQSLGQGLEFLIYFQGNSAPDKSGLPSDRFSAERTGGSVSTLTIQRTQQEDSAVYLCASSYNSNSNQPQHFGDGTRLSIL.

This rearrangement joins TRBV20-1 to TRBJ1-2; 8 positions match TRBD1. The length of the CDR3 is 14 residues. The ends lost 6 bases at V and 1 base at J; junction bases unmatched: 7. In germline, CDR1 is DFQATT, CDR2 SNEGSKA (reference sequence). The CDR3 region has the DNA TGCAGTGCCGTAGTCGACAGGGGTAACTATGGCTACACCTTC. The encoded protein is CSAVVDRGNYGYTF.

This clonotype was detected many times. The CDR3 protein is CASSRTASSYEQYF. CDR3 nucleotide sequence: TGTGCCAGCAGCAGGACTGCCAGCTCCTACGAGCAGTACTTC. This rearrangement joins TRBV9 to TRBJ2-7; D might be TRBD2 (5 bases). The CDR3 totals 14 residues. Germline loops: CDR1 SGDLS, CDR2 YYNGEE. Trimming pared 4 bases from V and 0 bases from J, leaving 11 bases between.